This T cell receptor (beta chain) was sequenced in a study of CD8 T cells in Susac syndrome. CDR3 length: 13 residues. V lost 9 bases to trimming and J lost 7 bases, with 16 bases between them. Random hexamers were used to reverse transcribe an amount of roughly 0.45 to 1 ug RNA. TCRdb analysed the immunoSEQ multiplex PCR reads with MiXCR anew, one entry per CDR3 protein. This sample has 180,000 or so distinct CDR3 sequences, with approximately 94% found just once. This sequence joins TRBV23-1 and TRBJ1-5; D remains unclear. TRBV23-1 is treated as an ORF (open reading frame) with a function not yet certain. This TCR derives from a human donor in good health. Sequenced: CD4+ T cells from PBMCs. Here the CDR3 reads CARGLLARQPQHF. The CDR3 nucleotides are TGCGCCAGAGGGCTCTTAGCGAGGCAGCCCCAGCATTTT.